Below, one T cell receptor (beta chain) is given with its context. It has no known antigen specificity. No base quality values were provided; no much bigger clone lies one nucleotide off. This sample stems from a study of shared clonotypes between healthy human individuals (dated by TCRdb to the early 2020s). Turning to the overall study: The cohort comprised two women and a few men aged 18 to 49 years. For each donor, three plates each were used for CD4 naive and CD4 memory, two plates were used for CD8 naive, and one plate was used for CD8 memory. To estimate repertoire size and how much clonotypes are shared between individuals, the study performed deep sequencing of blood TCR repertoires from roughly five healthy adults. To increase sequencing depth and limit assay-specific biases, different laboratories used diverse techniques to prepare libraries and sequence TCR repertoires. Each donor's leukapheresis produced roughly between roughly 0.85 and 9 billion PBMCs.

Using the deep immunoSEQ assay, multiplex PCR amplified TCR CDR3 regions from genomic DNA. Extracted genomic DNA from each cell subset was spread evenly across all wells of several immunoSEQ 96-well plates, with each plate serving as a replicate. Each replicate PCR for sorted subsets received around 0.2 ug genomic DNA, equal to about 30,000 T cell genomes. Purified libraries were quantified with a Qubit 3.0 fluorometer, sized on a Bioanalyzer 2100, and re-quantified with the KAPA Library Quantification kit. Every immunoSEQ 96-well plate was sequenced on a dedicated single-read 150-cycle Illumina NextSeq 550 flow cell. Under the source paper's analysis protocol: The immunoSEQ output contained only junctional sequences without quality scores, so filtering could not match that applied to full-length reads. Sequences were annotated with PyIR, a Python wrapper for IgBLAST v1.9, and V/J genes and CDR3 were assigned using IMGT germline references. Any read was removed if the V/J assignment was weak (E-value above 1e-6), the CDR3 was missing, or the read contained stop codons, out-of-frame junctions, or ambiguous translated residues. V3J clonotypes were defined as sequences sharing the same inferred V gene, J gene, and CDR3 amino acid sequence. To compute the percentage overlap between repertoires, the number of shared unique clonotypes was divided by the size of the smaller repertoire. RTK rarefaction, the Chao1 estimator, and Recon v2.1 estimates of unobserved clonotypes were used to assess repertoire richness. Generation probabilities were computed with OLGA for all TCRbeta clonotypes obtained by the gDNA method from a handful of donors. TCRdb mirrors the immuneACCESS table, restricted to in-frame sequences. Some clones are absent from its copies; in checked studies, under half trace to an unresolved V gene, and the reason for the others is unknown. V, J and clone size reflect that table, while D and trimming were determined from the DNA. For this sample there are a few million clones; more than 85% appear just once. Around 0.4% of the sample belongs to the ten largest clones.

The germline V gene yields MDHEN for CDR1 and SYDVKM for CDR2. The CDR3 goes from the cysteine to the phenylalanine over 15 residues. This entry keeps only the CDR3 DNA: 45 bases, framed from base 1. V gives up 2 bases and J gives up 0 bases, and the segment between their germline ends measures 7 bases. What the work shows at the level of the full study, not this receptor alone: Pairwise subsampling led to the expectation that sequencing depth would affect the degree of clonotype sharing among donors. Because the study included a small number of donors, the genetic and exposure-history diversity represented was limited. Sampling was restricted to blood, and TCR repertoires in tissues likely differ from the TCR repertoires found in blood. Compared with non-shared clonotypes, clonotypes shared by all four sorted-subset donors had higher generation probabilities. Larger estimated clonotype richness was generally found for naive subsets than for memory subsets. Even with the large sequencing depth, rarefaction of the sorted-subset datasets indicated that sequencing was incomplete. When a handful of donors were compared, the shared fraction of clonotypes was 5% to 6.5% for naive CD4, approximately 3.5% for naive CD8, 2% to 2.5% for memory CD4, and roughly 0.4% for memory CD8.

Healthy HIV-negative adults with no recently reported acute infections or vaccinations were included as donors. All donors were Caucasian adults living in Nashville, Tennessee, USA. CD4+ T cells were enriched by magnetic negative selection, after which naive cells were positively selected on CD45RA and the negative fraction was taken as the memory subset. Blood was obtained by leukapheresis, after which PBMCs were separated by Ficoll-Histopaque density gradient centrifugation and cryopreserved in liquid nitrogen vapor phase. Analytical flow cytometry was used to check the purity and quantity of each magnetically sorted T cell population. Genomic DNA was isolated from each sorted fraction and quantified by UV absorbance on a Nanodrop 2000c.

This receptor was taken from a man younger than 35 in good health. Some clones in this sample may be carry-over from other donors' samples. Sequenced: naive CD4+ T cells from PBMCs. The cell subset or site tag for this specimen amounts to: CD45RA+ positively selected. Here the chain combines TRBV28 and TRBJ1-4, with no D gene named confidently. CDR3 loop: CASSLPGTTNEKLFF. The nucleotides are TGTGCCAGCAGTTTACCGGGAACAACTAATGAAAAACTGTTTTTT.